This is a list of T cell receptor beta chains from one sample in a study of identical twins. TCRdb reanalysed the 5' RACE reads using MiXCR and keeps one entry per CDR3 protein. The repertoire holds a few hundred thousand distinct CDR3 sequences, with 15% as singletons. These data were also filed under a second study, of yellow fever vaccine responses in identical twins.

The specimen sequenced was CD4+ T cells sorted from blood. The source is a woman aged 18 to 35 in good health. CDR3s include the opening cysteine and the closing phenylalanine or tryptophan. A D gene is named only where the DNA matches it firmly. Rows give clone size only sometimes, using once, few, many, or a class for an expanded clone.

>TRBV28|-|TRBJ2-1|TRBD2
TGTGCCAGCAGACTAAACCGGGAGGGCCTCGTAAATGAGCAGTTCTTC
CASRLNREGLVNEQFF
>TRBV3-1|many|TRBJ2-7|-
TGTGCCAGCAGCCAAGCAAGGGAGCAGTACTTC
CASSQAREQYF
>TRBV20-1|few|TRBJ2-2|-
TGCAGTGCTAGAGATGTTTCAGGGGGGAGGGCCCTAAACACCGGGGAGCTGTTTTTT
CSARDVSGGRALNTGELFF
>TRBV20-1|few|TRBJ2-5|-
TGCAGTGCTAGTCGGTTGACAGAGACCCAGTACTTC
CSASRLTETQYF
>TRBV20-1|few|TRBJ2-2|-
TGCAGTGCTAGGAGGGAGACCGGGGAGCTGTTTTTT
CSARRETGELFF
>TRBV5-6|-|TRBJ2-2|-
TGTGCCAGCAGCTTGCCGAGGACCGGGACAACGAACACCGGGGAGCTGTTTTTT
CASSLPRTGTTNTGELFF
>TRBV5-1|-|TRBJ2-5|-
TGCGCCAGCAGCTTGGGACAGTCTCAAGAGACCCAGTACTTC
CASSLGQSQETQYF
>TRBV5-1|-|TRBJ2-3|-
TGCGCCAGCAGCTTGAACCTTGGGCCAGATACGCAGTATTTT
CASSLNLGPDTQYF
>TRBV5-1|-|TRBJ2-3|TRBD1
TGCGCCAGCAGCCTCGAGTCTGGCAGGGGGATGGGGACAGATACGCAGTATTTT
CASSLESGRGMGTDTQYF
>TRBV5-1|many|TRBJ2-4|TRBD2
TGCGCCAGCAGCGGGGAAGTAGCGGGAGCCAAAAACATTCAGTACTTC
CASSGEVAGAKNIQYF
>TRBV29-1|few|TRBJ2-2|-
TGCAGCGGGGGACCGACCTGGGCCACCGGGGAGCTGTTTTTT
CSGGPTWATGELFF
>TRBV20-1|few|TRBJ2-2|TRBD2
TGCAGTGCTACCCCCGAGACTAGCGGGAACACCGGGGAGCTGTTTTTT
CSATPETSGNTGELFF
>TRBV7-2|few|TRBJ2-7|-
TGTGCCAGCAGCCCCTCCTTAGGGACTCGGGCTTCTTACGAGCAGTACTTC
CASSPSLGTRASYEQYF
>TRBV27|-|TRBJ2-5|TRBD1
TGTGCCAGCAGCGCACAGGGGCGGGAGACCCAGTACTTC
CASSAQGRETQYF
>TRBV7-9|few|TRBJ2-2|-
TGTGCCAGCAGCTTTCTAAGCTCCGGGGAGCTGTTTTTT
CASSFLSSGELFF
>TRBV6-1|few|TRBJ2-6|-
TGTGCCAGCAGTGCTTTAATAGAGGCCAACGTCCTGACTTTC
CASSALIEANVLTF
>TRBV7-9|few|TRBJ2-1|-
TGTGCCAGCAGCCCACGGAAGGGCAGAAACAATGAGCAGTTCTTC
CASSPRKGRNNEQFF
>TRBV10-3|-|TRBJ1-5|-
TGTGCCATCAGCCGGTTTGGGAGCAATCAGCCCCAGCATTTT
CAISRFGSNQPQHF
>TRBV6-2/TRBV6-3|-|TRBJ2-7|-
TGTGCCAGCAGTTTACCATACGCTACCTACGAGCAGTACTTC
CASSLPYATYEQYF
>TRBV29-1|-|TRBJ2-5|-
TGCAGCGTTGCCTCGGGGACCCAGTACTTC
CSVASGTQYF
>TRBV7-2|few|TRBJ2-7|TRBD2
TGTGCCAGCAGCTCTAGCGGGAGTAGTGGCGAGCAGTACTTC
CASSSSGSSGEQYF
>TRBV20-1|few|TRBJ2-3|-
TGCAGTGCTAGAGATTGGGGGACTGGAACAGATACGCAGTATTTT
CSARDWGTGTDTQYF
>TRBV12-3/TRBV12-4|many|TRBJ1-1|-
TGTGCCAGCAGTTTATCGCTGGGGACTGAAGCTTTCTTT
CASSLSLGTEAFF
>TRBV5-1|many|TRBJ2-5|-
TGCGCCAGCAGCTTGGTGGCAGTGCAAGAGACCCAGTACTTC
CASSLVAVQETQYF
>TRBV20-1|few|TRBJ2-2|-
TGCAGTGCCACCCTAGCGAGAATGGGCGGGGAGCTGTTTTTT
CSATLARMGGELFF
>TRBV6-2/TRBV6-3|-|TRBJ2-5|-
TGTGCCAGCAGTTACTCGTCGGGCAGGGTGAATTCGGGCCAGTACTTC
CASSYSSGRVNSGQYF
>TRBV6-1|few|TRBJ1-6|-
TGTGCCAGCCGACCCTGGGAATTGAAGGGTAATTCACCCCTCCACTTT
CASRPWELKGNSPLHF
>TRBV7-9|-|TRBJ2-1|-
TGTGCCAGCAGCCGTCCGGTACTAGTCCAGACCAGTGAGCAGTTCTTC
CASSRPVLVQTSEQFF
>TRBV20-1|few|TRBJ2-7|TRBD2
TGCAGTGCTGCCCGAGCGAGCGGGAGTTTCGAGCAGTACTTC
CSAARASGSFEQYF
>TRBV10-3|-|TRBJ2-1|TRBD2
TGTGCCATCAGGTGTAGCGGGGCGAAATACAATGAGCAGTTCTTC
CAIRCSGAKYNEQFF
>TRBV10-3|many|TRBJ1-5|-
TGTGCCATCAGTGAGGAGTGGCAGGCTGGCAATCAGCCCCAGCATTTT
CAISEEWQAGNQPQHF
>TRBV5-1|few|TRBJ1-4|-
TGCGCCAGCAGCTTGGTTCAGGGTACTGAAAAACTGTTTTTT
CASSLVQGTEKLFF
>TRBV7-8|-|TRBJ2-5|TRBD2
TGTGCCAGCAGCTTAGTGCGGCGGGGGTTTGTGCAGACCCAGTACTTC
CASSLVRRGFVQTQYF
>TRBV28|-|TRBJ2-1|TRBD2
TGTGCCAGCAGATTGAGCGGGAGCCGAGGCAATGAGCAGTTCTTC
CASRLSGSRGNEQFF
>TRBV7-8|-|TRBJ2-1|TRBD2
TGTGCCAGCAGCCTAGAGGGACTAACCTACAATGAGCAGTTCTTC
CASSLEGLTYNEQFF
>TRBV7-3|-|TRBJ2-3|TRBD2
TGTGCCAGCAGCAGGACTAGCGGGGGGGCCAGCCCCTCTCCGCATACGCAGTATTTT
CASSRTSGGASPSPHTQYF
>TRBV4-1|-|TRBJ2-3|TRBD2
TGCGCCAGCAGCCAGGGCTTAGCGGGAGTGGAAGATACGCAGTATTTT
CASSQGLAGVEDTQYF
>TRBV4-1|-|TRBJ2-2|TRBD2
TGCGCCAGCAGCCAAAGTATGTCTAGCGGGAGGCCCGGGGTTAACACCGGGGAGCTGTTTTTT
CASSQSMSSGRPGVNTGELFF
>TRBV4-1|few|TRBJ2-3|TRBD1
TGCGCCAGCAGCCTCTTCCCGACAGGGAGATTCACAGATACGCAGTATTTT
CASSLFPTGRFTDTQYF
>TRBV4-1|few|TRBJ2-5|-
TGCGCCAGCAGCCAAGATAGGAGCGTCCGAGCCCAGTACTTC
CASSQDRSVRAQYF
>TRBV12-3/TRBV12-4|few|TRBJ2-1|-
TGTGCCAGCAGTTTAGCCTACAGGGCCCATGAGCAGTTCTTC
CASSLAYRAHEQFF
>TRBV12-3/TRBV12-4|-|TRBJ2-2|TRBD2
TGTGCCAGCGGTGCGGGAGGCACCGGGGAGCTGTTTTTT
CASGAGGTGELFF
>TRBV20-1|few|TRBJ1-2|-
TGCAGTGCTCCAGGGAGGCAATCCTATGGCTACACCTTC
CSAPGRQSYGYTF
>TRBV3-1|few|TRBJ2-1|-
TGTGCCAGCAGCCAAGTAGGGAGTTACAATGAGCAGTTCTTC
CASSQVGSYNEQFF
>TRBV10-3|many|TRBJ2-5|TRBD2
TGTGCCATCAGCCTTGGACTAGCGCGAGGGGAGACCCAGTACTTC
CAISLGLARGETQYF
>TRBV7-9|once|TRBJ2-5|TRBD1
TGTGCCAGCAGCAGATGGACAGGGCAGATTCAAGAGACCCAGTACTTC
CASSRWTGQIQETQYF
>TRBV18|-|TRBJ1-1|-
TGTGCCAGCTCACCGAATGAGAACACTGAAGCTTTCTTT
CASSPNENTEAFF
>TRBV6-1|-|TRBJ2-2|-
TGTGCCAGCAGTACCACAGGGTCCGGGGAGCTGTTTTTT
CASSTTGSGELFF
>TRBV11-2|-|TRBJ2-1|-
TGTGCCAGCAGCTTAGACCGGAGGGGCAGGGGACGTTACAATGAGCAGTTCTTC
CASSLDRRGRGRYNEQFF
>TRBV6-5|few|TRBJ1-6|-
TGTGCCAGCAGTTACGGGCGGACTTATTCACCCCTCCACTTT
CASSYGRTYSPLHF
>TRBV10-1|few|TRBJ2-5|-
TGCGCCAGCAGTGACGAGGGCCGGTCGGAGACCCAGTACTTC
CASSDEGRSETQYF
>TRBV7-2|-|TRBJ2-5|TRBD1
TGTGCCAGCAGGCAGGGGGCCATCCAAGAGACCCAGTACTTC
CASRQGAIQETQYF
>TRBV20-1|-|TRBJ2-4|-
TGCAGTGCTCCCGGCACAGGGTCGAACATTCAGTACTTC
CSAPGTGSNIQYF